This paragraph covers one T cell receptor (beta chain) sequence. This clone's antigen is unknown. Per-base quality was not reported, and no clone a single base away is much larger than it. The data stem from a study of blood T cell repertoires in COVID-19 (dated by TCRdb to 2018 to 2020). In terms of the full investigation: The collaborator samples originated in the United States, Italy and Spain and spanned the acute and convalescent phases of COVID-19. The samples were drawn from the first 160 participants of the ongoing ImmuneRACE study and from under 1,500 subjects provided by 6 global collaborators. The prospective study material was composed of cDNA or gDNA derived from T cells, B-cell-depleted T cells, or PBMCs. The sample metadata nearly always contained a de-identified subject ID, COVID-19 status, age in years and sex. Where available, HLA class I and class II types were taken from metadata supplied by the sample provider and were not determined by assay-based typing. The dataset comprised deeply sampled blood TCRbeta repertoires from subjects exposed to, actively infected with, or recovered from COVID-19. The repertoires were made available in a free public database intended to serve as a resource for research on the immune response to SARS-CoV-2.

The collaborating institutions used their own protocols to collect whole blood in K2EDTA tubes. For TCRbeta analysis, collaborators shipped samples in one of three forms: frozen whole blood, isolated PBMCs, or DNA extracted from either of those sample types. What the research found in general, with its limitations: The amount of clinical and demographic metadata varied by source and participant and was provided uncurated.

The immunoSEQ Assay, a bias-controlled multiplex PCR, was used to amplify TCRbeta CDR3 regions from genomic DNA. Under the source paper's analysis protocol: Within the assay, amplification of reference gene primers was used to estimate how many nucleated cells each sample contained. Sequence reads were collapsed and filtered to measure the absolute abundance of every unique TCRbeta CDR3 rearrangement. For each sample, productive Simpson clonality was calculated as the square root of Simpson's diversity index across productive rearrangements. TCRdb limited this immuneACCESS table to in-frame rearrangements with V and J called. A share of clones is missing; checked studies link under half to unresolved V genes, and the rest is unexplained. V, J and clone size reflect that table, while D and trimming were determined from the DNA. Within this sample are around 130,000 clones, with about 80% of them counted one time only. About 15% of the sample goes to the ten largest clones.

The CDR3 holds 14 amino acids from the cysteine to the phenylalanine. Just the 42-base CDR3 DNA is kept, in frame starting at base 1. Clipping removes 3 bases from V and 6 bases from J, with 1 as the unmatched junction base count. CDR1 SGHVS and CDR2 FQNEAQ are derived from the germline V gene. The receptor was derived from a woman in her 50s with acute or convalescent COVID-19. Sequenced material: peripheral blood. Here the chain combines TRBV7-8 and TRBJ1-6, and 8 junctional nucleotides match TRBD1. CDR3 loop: CASSFDRGNSPLHF. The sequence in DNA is TGTGCCAGCAGCTTCGACAGGGGTAATTCACCCCTCCACTTT.